This T cell receptor (beta chain) was profiled in a study of breast tumors, draining lymph nodes, adjacent tissues. The germline V gene has CDR1 SQVTM and CDR2 ANQGSEA. Deletions cut 6 bases from V and 5 bases from J, with 16 bases between. The CDR3 contains 13 residues. The study's findings and limits: That most tumor T cells come from lymph nodes remained unproven.

TCRdb fed the multiplex PCR reads into MiXCR, producing one record per CDR3 protein. Here the sample spans about 100,000 distinct CDR3 sequences, around 21% being singletons. This clonotype was observed a few times. What it recognizes is unknown. Samples came from axillary lymph nodes draining the breast cancer. Specimen: axillary lymph node tissue. This TCR was recovered from a female donor with breast cancer. Some clones in this sample may be carry-over from other donors' samples. The genes are TRBV29-1 and TRBJ1-1, with D uncertain. The CDR3 bases are TGCAGCGTGACTAAGGAGGTTTGGACTGAAGCTTTCTTT. This gives the protein CSVTKEVWTEAFF.